These 29 T cell receptor beta chains originate from one sample sequenced in a study of T cells expressing NK-cell markers. TCRdb re-called the 5' RACE reads, yielding one record per CDR3 amino acid sequence without DNA. The repertoire table contains about 550,000 distinct CDR3 sequences. Sequencing used blood T cells: a sorted CD56 or NKG2C T cell subset, CD4+ or CD8+ T cells, or bulk PBMC T cells (not recorded which). These receptors all come from a man younger than 30 in good health.

This chain uses TRBV5-1 with TRBJ2-6; TCRdb reports TRBD1, a call that lacks DNA to check it against. This CDR3 has 14 amino acids. Germline CDR1 and CDR2: SGHRS and YFSETQ. CDR3 region: CASSHAGETNVLTF.

This chain uses TRBV7-6 with TRBJ2-3; with no DNA, the TCRdb D assignment of TRBD1 cannot be verified. Germline V lookup: CDR1 SGHVS, CDR2 FNYEAQ. The CDR3 spans 16 residues. CDR3 protein: CASSATGLTSTDTQYF.

This chain connects TRBV20-1 to TRBJ2-5; checking the TCRdb D call of TRBD2 is not possible without DNA. This CDR3 is built from 14 residues. Germline lookup yields CDR1 DFQATT and CDR2 SNEGSKA (reference sequence). This CDR3 is CSAWDSVEWETQYF.

This chain joins TRBV24-1 and TRBJ2-5; the TRBD1 assignment by TCRdb is unverifiable without DNA. In germline, CDR1 is KGHDR, CDR2 SFDVKD. The CDR3 covers 15 residues. CDR3 amino acids: CATSDGPGTSETQYF.

CDR3: CSASRLAGVNEQYF. The rearrangement joins TRBV20-1 to TRBJ2-7; TCRdb picks TRBD2, but there is no DNA to check that call. The CDR3 runs 14 residues. CDR1 DFQATT and CDR2 SNEGSKA come from the germline V gene (reference sequence).

CDR3 protein: CASSSRDNEQFF. The chain carries TRBV7-9 and TRBJ2-1. The CDR3 has 12 residues. Germline V gene lookup returns CDR1 SEHNR and CDR2 FQNEAQ (reference sequence).

V gene TRBV27 combines with J gene TRBJ1-6. The CDR3 spans 16 residues. The germline V gene has CDR1 MNHEY and CDR2 SMNVEV (reference sequence). The CDR3 here is CASSGTDSLYNSPLHF.

V gene TRBV2 combines with J gene TRBJ2-5; the D gene TCRdb calls, TRBD1, cannot be checked with no DNA. The germline gives CDR1 SNHLY, CDR2 FYNNEI. CDR3 size: 17 residues. The CDR3 reads CASSEALGTGGQETQYF.

The V and J genes are TRBV18 and TRBJ2-4; absent DNA, TCRdb's TRBD1 call cannot be checked. The CDR3 covers 16 residues. Germline V gene data show CDR1 as KGHSH and CDR2 as LQKENI. CDR3 sequence: CASSPLGQLAKNIQYF.

The genes are TRBV7-8 and TRBJ1-1; checking the TCRdb D call of TRBD1 is not possible without DNA. The CDR3 contains 15 residues. Germline CDR1 SGHVS, CDR2 FQNEAQ. This CDR3 is CASSLGTGKNTEAFF.

The CDR3 is CASSQDPGGRGNSPLHF. The chain combines TRBV4-1 with TRBJ1-6; TCRdb names TRBD1, which stays unverified in the absence of DNA. The CDR3 loop spans 17 amino acids. Germline V gene lookup returns CDR1 MGHRA and CDR2 YSYEKL.

V and J are TRBV29-1 and TRBJ2-5; TCRdb names TRBD1, which stays unverified in the absence of DNA. Germline CDR1 is SQVTM and CDR2 is ANQGSEA. The CDR3 extends over 15 amino acids. The CDR3 here is CSVSTSRQGLETQYF.

This chain links TRBV13 with TRBJ2-1; TCRdb gives TRBD2 as the D gene, but with no DNA this cannot be confirmed. CDR1 and CDR2 from the germline V gene are PRHDT and FYEKMQ (reference sequence). The CDR3 consists of 14 residues. The chain's CDR3 is CASSPTGLGNEQFF.

The chain is built from TRBV12-3 or TRBV12-4 and TRBJ2-7; no DNA is available, so the TRBD2 call from TCRdb remains unchecked. The CDR3 length is 14 residues. The CDR3 loop is CASSLRAKDYEQYF.

The J gene is TRBJ2-3, the V gene TRBV10-3. Germline V CDR1 and CDR2: ENHRY, SYGVKD. This CDR3 comprises 12 residues. The CDR3 reads CAIGQGADTQYF.

The chain links TRBV7-9 to TRBJ2-2; the TCRdb call, TRBD2, lacks DNA for checking. CDR3 length equals 16 residues. Looked up from germline, CDR1 is SEHNR and CDR2 is FQNEAQ (reference sequence). The CDR3 protein is CASSLAGRTNTGELFF.

This chain links TRBV7-9 with TRBJ1-2; TCRdb outputs TRBD1, but without DNA this stays unchecked. The CDR3 spans 13 residues. Germline CDR1 and CDR2: SEHNR and FQNEAQ (reference sequence). The chain's CDR3 is CASSSDINYGYTF.

The rearrangement joins TRBV5-1 to TRBJ2-7; the D gene TCRdb calls, TRBD1, cannot be checked with no DNA. The CDR3 loop spans 16 amino acids. CDR1 is SGHRS, CDR2 YFSETQ, per germline. CDR3 amino acids: CASSLEWGTGGYEQYF.

The genes are TRBV9 and TRBJ2-6; TCRdb designates TRBD2, a call that cannot be tested without DNA. In germline, CDR1 is SGDLS, CDR2 YYNGEE. There are 17 residues in the CDR3. The CDR3 sequence: CASSGTSGRFTSNVLTF.

The chain has TRBV7-7 and TRBJ2-2; TCRdb indicates TRBD1, and absent DNA this call remains unverified. Germline loops: CDR1 SSHAT, CDR2 FNYEAQ (reference sequence). The CDR3 length is 17 residues. The CDR3 protein is CASSFTVGGAGTGELFF.

The J gene is TRBJ1-5, the V gene TRBV4-2. The CDR3 sequence is 15 residues long. From germline, CDR1 is LGHNA and CDR2 YNFKEQ. CDR3 sequence: CASSQKWNSNQPQHF.

Here the CDR3 reads CASSLGFRGTDTQYF. The rearrangement joins TRBV7-2 to TRBJ2-3. The CDR3 spans 15 residues. CDR1 SGHTA and CDR2 FQGNSA come from the germline V gene.

The V call is TRBV6-2 or TRBV6-3, the J call TRBJ2-3. The germline V gene encodes CDR1 MNHEY and CDR2 SVGEGT. The CDR3 spans 13 residues. The chain's CDR3 is CASSLIEADTQYF.

The rearrangement links TRBV20-1 to TRBJ2-3; TCRdb proposes TRBD1, but this gene call is untestable without DNA. The CDR3 is 13 amino acids. CDR1 and CDR2 from the germline V gene are DFQATT and SNEGSKA (reference sequence). Here the CDR3 reads CSATHRGGETQYF.

The rearrangement links TRBV24-1 to TRBJ2-1; TCRdb proposes TRBD1, but this gene call is untestable without DNA. CDR3 length equals 14 residues. The germline V gene encodes CDR1 KGHDR and CDR2 SFDVKD. CDR3 protein: CATSDSRGHNEQFF.

The V call is TRBV12-2, the J call TRBJ2-1; TCRdb proposes TRBD2, but this gene call is untestable without DNA. TRBV12-2 is deemed a pseudogene. There are 17 residues in the CDR3. The CDR3 loop is CASRLVGAPSGRDEQFF.

The V gene is TRBV29-1, the J gene TRBJ2-1; checking the TCRdb D call of TRBD2 is not possible without DNA. The CDR3 extends over 15 amino acids. Germline values: CDR1 SQVTM, CDR2 ANQGSEA. CDR3 region: CSSARVAGGFNEQFF.

The chain carries TRBV30 and TRBJ2-5; without DNA, the TCRdb call of TRBD2 cannot be checked. Germline V gives CDR1 GTSNPN, CDR2 SVGIG (reference sequence). CDR3 size: 17 residues. This chain's CDR3 is CAWSGLAGLGYQETQYF. The full variable domain, rest sourced from reference TRBV30 and TRBJ2-5, is SQTIHQWPATLVQPVGSPLSLECTVEGTSNPNLYWYRQAAGRGLQLLFYSVGIGQISSEVPQNLSASRPQDRQFILSSKKLLLSDSGFYLCAWSGLAGLGYQETQYFGPGTRLLVL.

The chain uses TRBV10-1 and TRBJ2-5; TCRdb lists TRBD2, though no DNA is available to test this call. The CDR3 is 16 residues long. The germline V gene has CDR1 WNHNN and CDR2 SYGVQD (reference sequence). The CDR3 loop reads CASSESPAGHQETQYF.